This entry describes one T cell receptor beta chain. It lacks a known antigen. Per-nucleotide qualities are absent, and no much larger clonotype sits a single base away. Libraries came from 5' RACE. Sequenced using an Illumina HiSeq 2500. A second roughly 7 to 12 cycle PCR used a sample-barcoded 5' primer and a J-beta primer mix. Each TCR beta cDNA molecule received a unique molecular identifier from a template-switch 5' adaptor carrying 12 random nucleotides. At least 2.5 million CDR3-containing paired-end reads were obtained from each sample. First-strand cDNA synthesis was performed from all RNA using the Mint cDNA synthesis kit, with priming by a TRBC-specific oligonucleotide. All cDNA was treated with uracil-DNA glycosylase and then went through a first 18-cycle PCR with the universal primers M1SS and BC2_uni_R. Processing in the source paper ran as follows. Normalization of each sample was performed by random selection of 1 million high-quality reads, each carrying a distinct molecular identifier. Instead of being binned into consensus sequences, reads that shared molecular identifiers were thrown out. MiTCR, set to a Q25 quality threshold and the strictest error-elimination algorithm, was used for CDR3 identification, clonotype clustering and error correction. A nonparametric unseen species model with Euler transformation was used to estimate a lower bound on total TCR beta diversity. The public reads were run again by TCRdb, first through fastp at Q25 and then through MiXCR, and only productive beta chains were kept. Every distinct CDR3 protein forms one entry, paired with its most common genes and DNA. The V and J calls follow TCRdb's processing rather than the paper's. The sample has around 800,000 distinct CDR3 sequences on record, roughly 44% of them singletons. Roughly 19% of the sample goes to the ten largest clones.

The data were obtained in a study of blood T cells in healthy people across ages (dated by TCRdb to between 2015 and 2017). In terms of the full investigation: In model experiments, template switching captured roughly one uniquely barcoded TCR beta cDNA molecule for every two T cells. Using deep sequencing normalized with unique cDNA molecular identifiers, the study measured how TCR beta repertoire diversity changes with age. The donors were split into four age groups: young (average around 15 years), middle-aged (39), aged (around 67) and long-lived (about 82). Donors of different ages were randomly distributed across sequencing lanes to avoid experimental bias. Using the same blood draw, the study looked at two additional independent replicas of 1 million unique cDNA reads for two donors, one aged 18 to 30 and the other aged 80 or older. Broad study findings and their caveats: Because donor CMV infection status was unknown, age-related changes in expanded clonotypes were potentially confounded. As age increased, observed TCR beta diversity per million T cells dropped in a roughly linear way, and a significant reduction was already evident by age 40. Estimates of total diversity based on one million sequenced T cells were regarded as lower bounds and as underestimates. Compared with the aged group, more naive CD4+ T cells, fewer expanded clones and increased TCR diversity were shown by the long-lived group, suggesting age selection. The percentage of naive T cells measured by flow cytometry correlated strongly with observed TCR beta diversity. Conclusive comparison of naive and antigen-experienced compartments was prevented by the profiling of bulk unsorted PBMCs.

The CDR3 sequence holds 15 residues, the cysteine and phenylalanine included. The DNA shown is the 45-base CDR3, in frame from base 1. Germline trimming amounts to 0 bases on V and 3 bases on J, with 4 as the count of junction bases outside the gene matches. Taken from the germline V gene, the CDR1 and CDR2 loops are MNHEY and SVGAGI. The 35 to 40 donors, aged 6 to 90 years, were systemically healthy Caucasian individuals from Russia. Each donor gave 9.5 to 10 milliliters of peripheral blood, drawn into EDTA-treated Vacutainer tubes. PBMCs were isolated by Ficoll-Paque density-gradient centrifugation, with at least 6 million obtained per sample. Total RNA, at least 6 micrograms per sample, was extracted from PBMCs with Trizol reagent. The percentages of naive CD45RAhigh/CD27high T cells were determined by flow cytometry on a PBMC aliquot from every donor.

The sequenced material came from blood. This receptor was identified in a man in his 60s in good health. The V gene is TRBV6-5 and the J gene is TRBJ1-2; 7 middle bases align to TRBD1. DNA sequence: TGTGCCAGCAGTTACTCCGGGACAGCAGACTATGGCTACACCTTC. Its product reads: CASSYSGTADYGYTF.